These 3 T cell receptor beta chains were sequenced from one sample in a study of tumor-infiltrating lymphocytes in primary liver carcinoma. The authors made TCR beta cDNA from 500 to 600 ng total RNA with a constant-region primer. Three rounds of nested multiplex PCR with slightly modified ARM-PCR produced TCR beta libraries. Use of TRBV1-TRBV30 forward primers with a C-beta reverse primer characterized the first two PCR rounds, which lasted roughly 9 cycles each. In TCRdb, the multiplex PCR reads were re-called with MiXCR into one record per CDR3 protein. The repertoire holds about 22,000 distinct CDR3 sequences, with 80% as singletons. Starting material for RNA and DNA co-extraction consisted of about 19-32 mg of unsorted bulk tissue. Sequences were obtained from liver tumor tissue from sampling region 2. Subset defined: tumor region T2, inferior pole. These receptors came from a woman aged 30 to 39 with primary liver carcinoma and hepatitis B virus infection.

Regarding this clonotype: The junction and the germline gene differ at one end; a read error may be behind it. The chain has TRBV6-2 or TRBV6-3 and TRBJ2-6; D is unresolved. The CDR3 contains 15 residues. Germline CDR1 MNHEY, CDR2 SVGEGT. CDR3 sequence reads: CAGSYGGLGANVLTF. CDR3 coding DNA: TGTGCCGGCAGTTATGGTGGCCTTGGGGCCAACGTCCTGACTTTC.

Comment on this clonotype: A read error may account for a junction end that differs from germline. This chain uses TRBV11-2 with TRBJ2-2, with a tentative D call TRBD2 (5 bases). The CDR3 has 16 residues. Germline V CDR1 and CDR2: SGHAT, FQNNGV. As DNA, the CDR3 is TGTGCCAGCAGCCTCGATCCCCAATTGAAGACCGGGGTGCTGTTTTTT. It translates to CASSLDPQLKTGVLFF.

There are a few counts of this clonotype. The V gene is TRBV19, the J gene TRBJ2-2; 11 bases map to TRBD1. J gave up 1 base and V 3 bases, and 1 base lay outside the gene matches. CDR1 is LNHDA and CDR2 is SQIVND in the germline V gene (reference sequence). CDR3 length equals 16 residues. CDR3 amino acids: CASSIGTGGNTGELFF. CDR3 bases: TGTGCCAGTAGTATTGGGACAGGGGGGAACACCGGGGAGCTGTTTTTT. Using reference TRBV19 and TRBJ2-2 for the parts outside the CDR3, the full variable domain is DGGITQSPKYLFRKEGQNVTLSCEQNLNHDAMYWYRQDPGQGLRLIYYSQIVNDFQKGDIAEGYSVSREKKESFPLTVTSAQKNPTAFYLCASSIGTGGNTGELFFGEGSRLTVL.